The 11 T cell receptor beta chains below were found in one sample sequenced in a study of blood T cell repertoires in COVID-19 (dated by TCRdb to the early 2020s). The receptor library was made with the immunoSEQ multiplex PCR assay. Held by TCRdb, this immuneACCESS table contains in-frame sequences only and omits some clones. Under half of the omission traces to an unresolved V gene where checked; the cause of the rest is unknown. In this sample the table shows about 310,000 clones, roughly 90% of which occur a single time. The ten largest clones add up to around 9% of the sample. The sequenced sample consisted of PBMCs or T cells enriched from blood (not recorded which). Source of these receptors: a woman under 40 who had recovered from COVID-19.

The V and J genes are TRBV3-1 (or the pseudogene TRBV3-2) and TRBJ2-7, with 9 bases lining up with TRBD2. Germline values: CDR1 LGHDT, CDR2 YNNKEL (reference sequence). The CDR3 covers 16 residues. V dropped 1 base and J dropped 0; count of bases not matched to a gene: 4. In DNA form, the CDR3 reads TGTGCCAGCAGCCAAGTTAGCGGGAGAGACTCCTACGAGCAGTACTTC. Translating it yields CASSQVSGRDSYEQYF.

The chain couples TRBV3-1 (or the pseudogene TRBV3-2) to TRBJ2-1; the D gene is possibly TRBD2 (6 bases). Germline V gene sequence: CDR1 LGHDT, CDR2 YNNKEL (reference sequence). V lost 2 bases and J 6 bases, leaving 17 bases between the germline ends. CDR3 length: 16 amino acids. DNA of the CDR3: TGTGCCAGCAGCCAATTTACGGGAGTCATGTCCAATGAGCAGTTCTTC. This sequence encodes CASSQFTGVMSNEQFF.

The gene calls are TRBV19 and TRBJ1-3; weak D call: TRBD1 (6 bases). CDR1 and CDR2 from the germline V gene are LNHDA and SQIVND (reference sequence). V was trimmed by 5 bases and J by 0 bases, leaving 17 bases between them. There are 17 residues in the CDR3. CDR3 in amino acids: CASSDRTVSHSGNTIYF. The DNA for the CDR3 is TGTGCCAGTAGTGACCGGACAGTTTCCCACTCTGGAAACACCATATATTTT.

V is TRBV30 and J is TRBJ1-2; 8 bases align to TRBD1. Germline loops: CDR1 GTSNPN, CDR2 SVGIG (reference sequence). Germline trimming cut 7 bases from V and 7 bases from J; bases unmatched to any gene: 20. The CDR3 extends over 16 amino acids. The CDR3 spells CAYYLGQESRVGGYTF. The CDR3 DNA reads TGTGCCTACTACTTGGGACAGGAGTCGCGGGTGGGTGGCTACACCTTC.

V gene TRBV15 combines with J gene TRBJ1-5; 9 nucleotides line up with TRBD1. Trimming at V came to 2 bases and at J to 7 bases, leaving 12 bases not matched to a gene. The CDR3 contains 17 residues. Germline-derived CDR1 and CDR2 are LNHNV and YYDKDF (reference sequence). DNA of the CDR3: TGTGCCACCAGCAGAAGCCTAACAGGGGGCGAGAGGCAGCCCCAGCATTTT. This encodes CATSRSLTGGERQPQHF.

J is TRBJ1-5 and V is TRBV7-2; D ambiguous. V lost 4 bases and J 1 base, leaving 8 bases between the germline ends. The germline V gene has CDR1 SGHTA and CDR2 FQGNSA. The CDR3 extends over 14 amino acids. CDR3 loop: CASSSESSNQPQHF. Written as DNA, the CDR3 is TGTGCCAGCAGCTCGGAGTCAAGCAATCAGCCCCAGCATTTT.

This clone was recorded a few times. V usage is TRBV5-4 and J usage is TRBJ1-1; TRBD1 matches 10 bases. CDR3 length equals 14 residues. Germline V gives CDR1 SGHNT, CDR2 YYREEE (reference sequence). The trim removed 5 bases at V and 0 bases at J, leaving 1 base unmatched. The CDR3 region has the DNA TGTGCCAGCAGGACAGGGGGCATGAACACTGAAGCTTTCTTT. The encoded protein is CASRTGGMNTEAFF.

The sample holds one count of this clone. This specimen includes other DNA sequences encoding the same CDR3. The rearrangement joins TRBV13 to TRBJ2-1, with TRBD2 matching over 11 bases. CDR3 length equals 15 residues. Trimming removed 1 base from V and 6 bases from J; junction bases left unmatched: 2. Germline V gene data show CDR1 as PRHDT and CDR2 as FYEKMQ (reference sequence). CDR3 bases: TGTGCCAGCAGCTTAGAACTAGCGGGGGTCAATGAGCAGTTCTTC. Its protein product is CASSLELAGVNEQFF.

The CDR3 here is CASSFTEGEAFF. In DNA, the CDR3 is TGTGCCAGCAGCTTTACCGAGGGTGAAGCTTTCTTT. This sequence joins TRBV7-9 and TRBJ1-1; D remains unclear. The V end lost 3 bases, the J end lost 7 bases, and 9 bases lay between the germline ends. The CDR3 runs 12 residues. Germline CDR1 reads SEHNR; CDR2 reads FQNEAQ (reference sequence).

The CDR3 loop reads CASSHWFPGGGSYATANEKLFF. CDR3 nucleotide sequence: TGTGCCAGCAGCCATTGGTTTCCGGGAGGGGGGAGTTATGCAACAGCTAATGAAAAACTGTTTTTT. The chain recombines TRBV3-1 (or the pseudogene TRBV3-2) with TRBJ1-4; TRBD1 might be the D (6 bases). Germline V gives CDR1 LGHDT, CDR2 YNNKEL (reference sequence). This CDR3 is built from 22 residues. Deletions cut 3 bases from V and 3 bases from J, with 32 bases between.

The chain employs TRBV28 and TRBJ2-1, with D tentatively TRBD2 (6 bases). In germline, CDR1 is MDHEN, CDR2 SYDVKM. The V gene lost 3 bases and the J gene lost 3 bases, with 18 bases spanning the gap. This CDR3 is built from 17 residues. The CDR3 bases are TGTGCCAGCAGTTTGCCAAGGGCGGGGAATTACTACAATGAGCAGTTCTTC. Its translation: CASSLPRAGNYYNEQFF.